The source of this T cell receptor (beta chain) is a study of blood T cell repertoires in COVID-19. Enrollment of patients from Seattle took place during active infection, with longitudinal follow-up. Germline values: CDR1 SGDLS, CDR2 YYNGEE. This CDR3 is 13 amino acids long. Trimming removed 3 bases at V and 7 bases at J, with 11 bases between. The repertoire was sequenced with immunoSEQ multiplex PCR; TCRdb's copy has only in-frame clones and lacks some. Of fewer than 450,000 clones in the sample, around 88% were seen once. Sequenced input: peripheral blood. This chain joins TRBV9 and TRBJ2-1, with D possibly TRBD2 on 6 matching bases. This clonotype was obtained from a woman between 45 and 65 years old with COVID-19, enrolled during active disease. The CDR3 nucleotides read TGTGCCAGCAGCGCAATACGGGAGAATGAGCAGTTCTTC. It specifies CASSAIRENEQFF.